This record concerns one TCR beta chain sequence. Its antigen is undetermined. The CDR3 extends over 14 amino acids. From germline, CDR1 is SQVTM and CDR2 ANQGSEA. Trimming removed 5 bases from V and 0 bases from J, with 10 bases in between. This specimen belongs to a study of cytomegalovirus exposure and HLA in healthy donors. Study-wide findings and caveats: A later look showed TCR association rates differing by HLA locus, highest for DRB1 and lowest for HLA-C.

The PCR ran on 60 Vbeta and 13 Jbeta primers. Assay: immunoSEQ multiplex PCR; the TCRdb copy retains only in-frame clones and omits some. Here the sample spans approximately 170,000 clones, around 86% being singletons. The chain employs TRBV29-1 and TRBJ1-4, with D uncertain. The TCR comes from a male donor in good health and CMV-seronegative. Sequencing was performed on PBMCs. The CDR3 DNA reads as TGCAGCGTTTACCCGGGATCAACTAATGAAAAACTGTTTTTT. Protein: CSVYPGSTNEKLFF.